This TCR beta chain was observed in a study of cytomegalovirus exposure and HLA in healthy donors. Trimming removed 5 bases from V and 3 bases from J; junction bases left unmatched: 8. The CDR3 loop spans 16 amino acids. Per germline, CDR1 SGHDT and CDR2 YYEEEE. Researchers ran the PCR with 60 Vbeta and 13 Jbeta primers. Measured with immunoSEQ multiplex PCR; TCRdb has only the in-frame clones, and not every one. Of 150,000 to 200,000 clones listed, 65% to 85% are singletons. V usage is TRBV5-6 and J usage is TRBJ2-2; TRBD1 aligns across 9 bases. The receptor's source is a male donor in good health and CMV-seronegative. Sequencing used PBMCs. The CDR3 is CASSLLGQGDTGELFF. The DNA of the CDR3 is TGTGCCAGCAGTTTGCTGGGACAGGGAGACACCGGGGAGCTGTTTTTT.